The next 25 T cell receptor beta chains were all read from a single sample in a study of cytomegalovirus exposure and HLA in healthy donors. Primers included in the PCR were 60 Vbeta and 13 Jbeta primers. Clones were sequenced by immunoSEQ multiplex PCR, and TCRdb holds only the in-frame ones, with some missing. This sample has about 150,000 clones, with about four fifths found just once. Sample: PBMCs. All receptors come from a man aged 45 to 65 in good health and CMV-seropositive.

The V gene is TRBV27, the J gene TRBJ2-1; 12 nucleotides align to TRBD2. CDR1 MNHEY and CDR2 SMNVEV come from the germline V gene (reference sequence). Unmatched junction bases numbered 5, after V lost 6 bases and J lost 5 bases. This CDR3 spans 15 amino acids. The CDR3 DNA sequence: TGTGCCAGCAGGGGGGGACTAGCGGGTAACAATGAGCAGTTCTTC. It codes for CASRGGLAGNNEQFF.

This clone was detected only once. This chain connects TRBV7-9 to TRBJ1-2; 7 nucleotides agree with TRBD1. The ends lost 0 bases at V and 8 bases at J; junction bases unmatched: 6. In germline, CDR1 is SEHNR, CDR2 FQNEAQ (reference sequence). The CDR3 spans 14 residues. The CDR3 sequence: CASSLATTGMGYTF. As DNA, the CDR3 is TGTGCCAGCAGCTTAGCAACGACAGGGATGGGCTACACCTTC.

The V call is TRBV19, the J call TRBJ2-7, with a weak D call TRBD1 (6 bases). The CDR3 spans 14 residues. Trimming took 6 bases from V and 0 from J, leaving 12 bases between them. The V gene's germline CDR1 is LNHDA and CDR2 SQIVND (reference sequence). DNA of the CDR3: TGTGCCAGTAGCCCCAGGGGAAGCTCCTACGAGCAGTACTTC. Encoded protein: CASSPRGSSYEQYF.

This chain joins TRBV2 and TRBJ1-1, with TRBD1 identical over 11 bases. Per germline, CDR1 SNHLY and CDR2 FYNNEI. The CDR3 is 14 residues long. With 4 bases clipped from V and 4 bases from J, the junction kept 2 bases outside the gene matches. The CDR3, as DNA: TGTGCCAGCAGTGCCGGGACAGGGGGCACTGAAGCTTTCTTT. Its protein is CASSAGTGGTEAFF.

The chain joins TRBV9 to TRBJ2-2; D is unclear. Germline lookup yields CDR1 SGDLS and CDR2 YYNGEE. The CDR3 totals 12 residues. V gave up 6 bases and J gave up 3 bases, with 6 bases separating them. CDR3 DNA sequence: TGTGCCAGCACCTTCTACACCGGGGAGCTGTTTTTT. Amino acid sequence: CASTFYTGELFF.

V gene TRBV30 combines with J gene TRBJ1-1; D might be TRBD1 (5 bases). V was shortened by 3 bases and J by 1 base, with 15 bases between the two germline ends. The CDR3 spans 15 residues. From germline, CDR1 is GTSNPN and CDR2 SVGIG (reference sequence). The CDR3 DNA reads TGTGCCTGGAGCCCTAAATTGACAGAGAACACTGAAGCTTTCTTT. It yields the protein CAWSPKLTENTEAFF.

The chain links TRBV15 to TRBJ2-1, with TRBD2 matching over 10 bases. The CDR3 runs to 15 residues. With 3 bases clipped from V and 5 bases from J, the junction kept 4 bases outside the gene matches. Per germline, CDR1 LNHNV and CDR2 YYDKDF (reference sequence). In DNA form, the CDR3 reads TGTGCCACCAGCAGGCCAGGACTAGCGGACAATGAGCAGTTCTTC. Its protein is CATSRPGLADNEQFF.

The CDR3 protein is CASSPPGQGLNEKLFF. CDR3 nucleotide sequence: TGTGCCAGCAGCCCACCGGGACAGGGACTGAATGAAAAACTGTTTTTT. The chain carries TRBV9 and TRBJ1-4; the match to TRBD1 covers 9 bases. The CDR3 extends over 16 amino acids. V dropped 4 bases and J dropped 5; count of bases not matched to a gene: 9. Germline lookup yields CDR1 SGDLS and CDR2 YYNGEE.

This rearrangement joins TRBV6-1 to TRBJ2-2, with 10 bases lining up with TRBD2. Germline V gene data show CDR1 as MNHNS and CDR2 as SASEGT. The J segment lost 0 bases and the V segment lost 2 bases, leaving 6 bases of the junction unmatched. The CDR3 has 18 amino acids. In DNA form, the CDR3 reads TGTGCCAGCAGTGAACTCCGGACTAGCGGTTCGAACACCGGGGAGCTGTTTTTT. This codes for CASSELRTSGSNTGELFF.

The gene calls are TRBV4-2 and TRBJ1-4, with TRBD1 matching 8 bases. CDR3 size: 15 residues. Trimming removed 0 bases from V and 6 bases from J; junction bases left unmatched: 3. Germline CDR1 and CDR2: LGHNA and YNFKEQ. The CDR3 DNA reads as TGTGCCAGCAGCCAAGACGGACAGGGTGATGAAAAACTGTTTTTT. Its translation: CASSQDGQGDEKLFF.

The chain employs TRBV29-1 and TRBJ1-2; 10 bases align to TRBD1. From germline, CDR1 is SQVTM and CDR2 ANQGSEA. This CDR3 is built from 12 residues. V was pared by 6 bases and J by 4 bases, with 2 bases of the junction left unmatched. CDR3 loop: CSVDRGLYGYTF. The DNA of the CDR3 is TGCAGCGTCGACAGGGGGCTCTATGGCTACACCTTC.

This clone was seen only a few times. The CDR3 sequence is CASSFSGTGRSDTQYF. As DNA, the CDR3 is TGCGCCAGCAGCTTCTCCGGGACAGGGAGATCAGATACGCAGTATTTT. V and J are TRBV5-1 and TRBJ2-3; 9 bases align to TRBD1. The germline V gene has CDR1 SGHRS and CDR2 YFSETQ. The junction had 8 bases not matched to a gene; V was cut back by 2 bases and J by 4 bases. The CDR3 sequence is 16 residues long.

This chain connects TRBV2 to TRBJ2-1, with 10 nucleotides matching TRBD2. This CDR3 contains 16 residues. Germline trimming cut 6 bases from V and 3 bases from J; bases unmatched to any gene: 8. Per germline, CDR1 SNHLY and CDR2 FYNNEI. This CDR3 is CASSEEAGGDYNEQFF. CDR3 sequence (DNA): TGTGCCAGCAGCGAGGAAGCGGGAGGGGACTACAATGAGCAGTTCTTC.

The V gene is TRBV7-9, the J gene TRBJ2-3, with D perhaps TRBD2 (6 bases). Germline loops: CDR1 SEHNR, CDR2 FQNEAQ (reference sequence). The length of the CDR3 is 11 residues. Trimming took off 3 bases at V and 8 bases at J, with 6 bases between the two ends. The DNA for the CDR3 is TGTGCCAGCAGCTTCGGGGGTACGCAGTATTTT. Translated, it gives CASSFGGTQYF.

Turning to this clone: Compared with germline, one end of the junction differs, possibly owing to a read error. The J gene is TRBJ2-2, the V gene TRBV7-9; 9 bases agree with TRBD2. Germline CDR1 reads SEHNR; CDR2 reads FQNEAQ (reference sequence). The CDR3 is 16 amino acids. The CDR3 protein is CSSSLSSGANTGELFF. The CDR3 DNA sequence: TGTTCCAGCAGCCTCTCTAGCGGGGCAAACACCGGGGAGCTGTTTTTT. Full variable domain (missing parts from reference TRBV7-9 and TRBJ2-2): DTGVSQNPRHKITKRGQNVTFRCDPISEHNRLYWYRQTLGQGPEFLTYFQNEAQLEKSRLLSDRFSAERPKGSFSTLEIQRTEQGDSAMYLCSSSLSSGANTGELFFGEGSRLTVL.

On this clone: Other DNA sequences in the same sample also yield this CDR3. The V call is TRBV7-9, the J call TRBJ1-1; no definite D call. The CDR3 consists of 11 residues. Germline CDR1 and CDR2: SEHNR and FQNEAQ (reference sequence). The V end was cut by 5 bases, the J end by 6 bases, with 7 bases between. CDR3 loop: CASSREAEAFF. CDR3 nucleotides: TGTGCCAGCAGCCGGGAGGCTGAAGCTTTCTTT.

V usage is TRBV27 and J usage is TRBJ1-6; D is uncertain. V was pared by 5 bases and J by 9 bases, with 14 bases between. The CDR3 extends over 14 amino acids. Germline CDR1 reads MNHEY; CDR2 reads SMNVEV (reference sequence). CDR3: CASSVNGGGSPLHF. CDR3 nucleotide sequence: TGTGCCAGCAGTGTTAATGGAGGAGGTTCACCCCTCCACTTT.

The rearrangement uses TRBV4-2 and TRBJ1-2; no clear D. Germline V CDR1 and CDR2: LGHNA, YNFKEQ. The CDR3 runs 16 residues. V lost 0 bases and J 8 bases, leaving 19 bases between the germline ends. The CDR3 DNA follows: TGTGCCAGCAGCCAAGATAGAGGGTTTCCCTTTTGGGGCTACACCTTC. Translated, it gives CASSQDRGFPFWGYTF.

CDR3 protein: CASSQGLAGDFEQYF. Written as DNA, the CDR3 is TGTGCCAGCAGCCAAGGACTAGCGGGAGATTTCGAGCAGTACTTC. The chain couples TRBV11-2 to TRBJ2-7; 13 bases line up with TRBD2. Germline trimming cut 5 bases from V and 6 bases from J; bases unmatched to any gene: 7. From germline, CDR1 is SGHAT and CDR2 FQNNGV. The CDR3 is 15 residues long.

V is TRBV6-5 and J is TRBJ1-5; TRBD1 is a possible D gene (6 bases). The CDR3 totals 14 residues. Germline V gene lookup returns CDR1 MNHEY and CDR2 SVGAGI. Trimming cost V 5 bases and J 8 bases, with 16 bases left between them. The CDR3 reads CASSVSGEYEPQHF. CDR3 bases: TGTGCCAGCAGTGTATCAGGGGAGTACGAGCCCCAGCATTTT.

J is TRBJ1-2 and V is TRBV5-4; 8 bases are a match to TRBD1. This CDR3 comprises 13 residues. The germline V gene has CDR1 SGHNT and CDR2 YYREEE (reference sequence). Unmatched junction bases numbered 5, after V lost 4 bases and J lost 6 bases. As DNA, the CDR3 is TGTGCCAGCAGCCTAGACAGGGGTCATGGCTACACCTTC. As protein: CASSLDRGHGYTF.

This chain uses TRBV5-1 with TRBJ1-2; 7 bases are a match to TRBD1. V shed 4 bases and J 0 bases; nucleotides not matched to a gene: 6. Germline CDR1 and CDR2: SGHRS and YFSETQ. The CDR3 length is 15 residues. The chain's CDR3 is CASSTTGAANYGYTF. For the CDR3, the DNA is TGCGCCAGCAGCACAACAGGGGCCGCTAACTATGGCTACACCTTC.

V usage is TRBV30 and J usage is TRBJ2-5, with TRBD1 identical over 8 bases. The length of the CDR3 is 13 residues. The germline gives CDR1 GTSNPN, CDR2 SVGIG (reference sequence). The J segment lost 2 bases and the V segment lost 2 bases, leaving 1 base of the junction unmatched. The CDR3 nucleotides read TGTGCCTGGAGTAGACAGGGGCAAGAGACCCAGTACTTC. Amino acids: CAWSRQGQETQYF.

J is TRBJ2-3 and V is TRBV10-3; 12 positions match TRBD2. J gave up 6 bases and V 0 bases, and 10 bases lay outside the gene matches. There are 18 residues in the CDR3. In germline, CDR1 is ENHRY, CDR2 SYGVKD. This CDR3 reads CAISESRNLAGGSDTQYF. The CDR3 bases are TGTGCCATCAGTGAGTCGAGGAATCTAGCGGGAGGGTCGGATACGCAGTATTTT.

CDR3 DNA: TGTGCCAGCAGTTACGGAACGGGCCAAGAGACCCAGTACTTC. It translates to CASSYGTGQETQYF. This sequence joins TRBV6-5 and TRBJ2-5; D ambiguous. The CDR3 runs to 14 residues. The germline V gene has CDR1 MNHEY and CDR2 SVGAGI. With 2 bases removed from V and 1 base from J, the gap between germline ends came to 8 bases.